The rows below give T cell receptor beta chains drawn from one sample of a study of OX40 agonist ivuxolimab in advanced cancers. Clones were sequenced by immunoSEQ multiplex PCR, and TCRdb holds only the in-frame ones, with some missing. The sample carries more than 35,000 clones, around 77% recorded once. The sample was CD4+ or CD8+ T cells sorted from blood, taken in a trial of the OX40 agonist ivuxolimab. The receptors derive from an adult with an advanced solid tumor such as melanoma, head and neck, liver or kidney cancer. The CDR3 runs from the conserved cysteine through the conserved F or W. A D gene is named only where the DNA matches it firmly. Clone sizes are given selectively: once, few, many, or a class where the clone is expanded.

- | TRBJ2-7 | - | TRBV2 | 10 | TGTGCCAGCACTGGGGGCGAGCAGTACTTC | CASTGGEQYF
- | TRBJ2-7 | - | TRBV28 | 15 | TGTGCCAGCAGTTTAGGCAGGGGACCCTACTACGAGCAGTACTTC | CASSLGRGPYYEQYF
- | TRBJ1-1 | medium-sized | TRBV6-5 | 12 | TGTGCCAGCAGTTATGAGGGCACTGAAGCTTTCTTT | CASSYEGTEAFF
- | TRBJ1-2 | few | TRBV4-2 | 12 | TGTGCCAGCAGCCAGGAGAACTATGGCTACACCTTC | CASSQENYGYTF
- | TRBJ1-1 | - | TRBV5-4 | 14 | TGTGCCAGCAGCTTGGGGGACGAGAACACTGAAGCTTTCTTT | CASSLGDENTEAFF
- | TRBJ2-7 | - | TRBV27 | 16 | TGTGCCAGCAGTTTATCGAATAGACTCCCCTCATACGAGCAGTACTTC | CASSLSNRLPSYEQYF
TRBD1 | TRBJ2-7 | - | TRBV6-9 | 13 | TGTGCCACCAGACAGGGGGCTGCTTACGAGCAGTACTTC | CATRQGAAYEQYF
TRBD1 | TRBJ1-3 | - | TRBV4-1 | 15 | TGCGCCAGCAGCCTCACAGGGGGTTCTGGAAACACCATATATTTT | CASSLTGGSGNTIYF
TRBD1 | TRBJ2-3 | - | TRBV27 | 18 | TGTGCCAGCAGTTTACAATTGCAGACAGGGCTGTTGGCAGATACGCAGTATTTT | CASSLQLQTGLLADTQYF
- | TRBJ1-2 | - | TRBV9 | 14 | TGTGCCAGCAGCGTAGCCGGTGCACCCGTTGGCTACACCTTC | CASSVAGAPVGYTF
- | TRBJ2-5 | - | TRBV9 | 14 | TGTGCCAGCAGCGCCCGGACAGCCGGTGTGACCCAGTACTTC | CASSARTAGVTQYF
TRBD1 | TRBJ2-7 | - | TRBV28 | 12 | TGTGCCAGCACCTCGGACAGGGACGAGCAGTACTTC | CASTSDRDEQYF
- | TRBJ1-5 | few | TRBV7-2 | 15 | TGTGCCAGCAGCTTGACAGAATATAGCAATCAGCCCCAGCATTTT | CASSLTEYSNQPQHF
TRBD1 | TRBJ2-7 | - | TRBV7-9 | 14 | TGTGCCAGCAGCTTAGTTGACAGGGACTACGAGCAGTACTTC | CASSLVDRDYEQYF
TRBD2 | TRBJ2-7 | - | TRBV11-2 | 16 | TGTGCCAGCAGCTTAGGTCCTGGACTAGTTAACAGCGAGCAGTACTTC | CASSLGPGLVNSEQYF
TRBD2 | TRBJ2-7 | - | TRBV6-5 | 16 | TGTGCCAGCAGTTACTCTCGGTCTAGCGGGAACTACGAGCAGTACTTC | CASSYSRSSGNYEQYF
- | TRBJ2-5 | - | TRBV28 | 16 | TGTGCCAGCAGTCCAACATTGGGGGAGAAGGTAGAGACCCAGTACTTC | CASSPTLGEKVETQYF
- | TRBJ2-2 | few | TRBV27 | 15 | TGTGCCAGCAGTTTTAGGGGGACATTCACCGGGGAGCTGTTTTTT | CASSFRGTFTGELFF
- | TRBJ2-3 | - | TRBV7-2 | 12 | TGTGCCAGCAGCTGGACACCAGATACGCAGTATTTT | CASSWTPDTQYF
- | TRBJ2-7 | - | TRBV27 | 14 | TGTGCCAGCAGTTGGGCAGGGCGATCCTACGAGCAGTACTTC | CASSWAGRSYEQYF
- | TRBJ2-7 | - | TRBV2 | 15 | TGTGCCAGCAGTGAACTGGGCCGGCCCCCTTACGAGCAGTACTTC | CASSELGRPPYEQYF
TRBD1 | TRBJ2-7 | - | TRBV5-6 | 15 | TGTGCCAGCAGCCCCGCAGGGGGCCTCTCCTACGAGCAGTACTTC | CASSPAGGLSYEQYF
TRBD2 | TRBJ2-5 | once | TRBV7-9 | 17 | TGTGCCAGCAGCTCCACCCCACTAGCGGGGCTCCAAGAGACCCAGTACTTC | CASSSTPLAGLQETQYF
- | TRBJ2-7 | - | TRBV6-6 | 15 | TGTGCCAGCAGTTACGGGGCAGGAGACTCCTACGAGCAGTACTTC | CASSYGAGDSYEQYF
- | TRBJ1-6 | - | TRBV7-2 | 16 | TGTGCCAGCAGCTTATACAGGGTCGGGTATAATTCACCCCTCCACTTT | CASSLYRVGYNSPLHF
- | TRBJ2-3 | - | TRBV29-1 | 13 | TGCAGCGTTCCGGGACAACTCACAGATACGCAGTATTTT | CSVPGQLTDTQYF
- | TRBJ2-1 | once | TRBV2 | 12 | TGTGCCACCCGCGGGGCCTACAATGAGCAGTTCTTC | CATRGAYNEQFF
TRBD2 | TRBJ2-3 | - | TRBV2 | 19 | TGTGCCAGCAGTGTCCTCCGGACTAGCGGGGGGCAGGCCGCAGATACGCAGTATTTT | CASSVLRTSGGQAADTQYF
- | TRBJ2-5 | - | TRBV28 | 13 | TGTGCCAGCAGTTTAGAGTACCAAGAGACCCAGTACTTC | CASSLEYQETQYF
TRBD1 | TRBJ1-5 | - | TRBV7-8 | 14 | TGTGCCAGCAGCCCGACAGGGAGCAATCAGCCCCAGCATTTT | CASSPTGSNQPQHF
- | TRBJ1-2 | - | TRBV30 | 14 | TGTGCCTGGAGTGTTTTTTCAGCGAACTATGGCTACACCTTC | CAWSVFSANYGYTF
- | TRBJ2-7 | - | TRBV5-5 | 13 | TGTGCCAGCAGCTTGGCTTTAGCCTACGAGCAGTACTTC | CASSLALAYEQYF
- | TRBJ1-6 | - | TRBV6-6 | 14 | TGTGCCAGCAGTTACCGGGAGATAAATTCACCCCTCCACTTT | CASSYREINSPLHF
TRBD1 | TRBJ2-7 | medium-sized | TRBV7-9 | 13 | TGTGCCAGCAGCTCCGGACAGGGCCACAAGCAGTACTTC | CASSSGQGHKQYF
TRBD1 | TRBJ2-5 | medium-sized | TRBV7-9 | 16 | TGTGCCAGCAGCCGACTCCGGGACAGGGGAATTGAGACCCAGTACTTC | CASSRLRDRGIETQYF
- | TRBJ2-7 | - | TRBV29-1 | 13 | TGCAGCGTTGAATACGGGTATGGGAACGAGCAGTACTTC | CSVEYGYGNEQYF
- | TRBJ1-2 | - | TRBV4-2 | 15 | TGTGCCAGCAGCCAAGTAACAGGGTATAACTATGGCTACACCTTC | CASSQVTGYNYGYTF
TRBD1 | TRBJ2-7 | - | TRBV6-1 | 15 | TGTGCCAGCAGTGCCGAGGACAGGAGCTCCTACGAGCAGTACTTC | CASSAEDRSSYEQYF
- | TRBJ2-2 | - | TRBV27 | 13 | TGTGCCAGCAGCGTGACGAACACCGGGGAGCTGTTTTTT | CASSVTNTGELFF
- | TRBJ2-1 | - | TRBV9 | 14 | TGTGCCAGCAGCCCATCGGGCATCTACAATGAGCAGTTCTTC | CASSPSGIYNEQFF
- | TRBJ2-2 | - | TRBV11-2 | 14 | TGTGCCAGCAGCCCGACACAGGGAACCGGGGAGCTGTTTTTT | CASSPTQGTGELFF
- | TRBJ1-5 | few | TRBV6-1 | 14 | TGTGCCAGCAGTGAACTGAGGGGGAATCAGCCCCAGCATTTT | CASSELRGNQPQHF
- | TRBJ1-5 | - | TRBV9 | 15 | TGTGCCAGCAGCGTAGATGGAGGGGGAGGTCAGCCCCAGCATTTT | CASSVDGGGGQPQHF
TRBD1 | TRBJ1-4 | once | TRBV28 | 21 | TGTGCCACCAACCCCCCTACTTCCCTATCCATAACAGGGGGAACTAATGAAAAACTGTTTTTT | CATNPPTSLSITGGTNEKLFF
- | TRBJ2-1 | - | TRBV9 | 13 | TGTGCCAGCAGCGTCGTCGGGGACAATGAGCAGTTCTTC | CASSVVGDNEQFF
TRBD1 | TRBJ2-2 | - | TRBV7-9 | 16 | TGTGCCAGCAGCACAACAGGGGGCGCGAACACCGGGGAGCTGTTTTTT | CASSTTGGANTGELFF
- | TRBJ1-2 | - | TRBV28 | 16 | TGTGCCAGCATGGGAGACAGTTCCTTCCCTAACTATGGCTACACCTTC | CASMGDSSFPNYGYTF
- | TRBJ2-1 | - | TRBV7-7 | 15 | TGTGCTAGCAGCCGGGACATCAGCTCCTACAATGAGCAGTTCTTC | CASSRDISSYNEQFF
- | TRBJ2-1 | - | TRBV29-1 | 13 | TGCAGCGCGAGAGCAGGGCGATACAATGAGCAGTTCTTC | CSARAGRYNEQFF
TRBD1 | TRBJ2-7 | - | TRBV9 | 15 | TGTGCCAGCAGCCCTTCAGGGGGCTACTCCTACGAGCAGTACTTC | CASSPSGGYSYEQYF
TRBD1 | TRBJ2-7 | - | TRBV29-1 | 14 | TGCAGCGCCTTAACCGGGACAGGGAGAGACGAGCAGTACTTC | CSALTGTGRDEQYF
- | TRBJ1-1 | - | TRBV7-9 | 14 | TGTGCCAGCATCAACGGAAAAATGAACACTGAAGCTTTCTTT | CASINGKMNTEAFF
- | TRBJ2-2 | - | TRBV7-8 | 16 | TGTGCCAGCAGCAAATCGGGCGGATTGAACACCGGGGAGCTGTTTTTT | CASSKSGGLNTGELFF
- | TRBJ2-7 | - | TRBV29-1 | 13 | TGCAGCGTTGAGGGGGACGGGACCTACGAGCAGTACTTC | CSVEGDGTYEQYF
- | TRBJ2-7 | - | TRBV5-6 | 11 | TGTGCCAGCAGCCAGGGTAACGAGCAGTACTTC | CASSQGNEQYF
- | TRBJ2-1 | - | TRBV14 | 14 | TGTGCCAGCAGCCAAGATGGCCCCACTCACTGGAAAATCTTC | CASSQDGPTHWKIF
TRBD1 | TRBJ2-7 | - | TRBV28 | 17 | TGTGCCAGCAGTTTATACCCCCCCGGACAGGTCCCCTACGAGCAGTACTTC | CASSLYPPGQVPYEQYF